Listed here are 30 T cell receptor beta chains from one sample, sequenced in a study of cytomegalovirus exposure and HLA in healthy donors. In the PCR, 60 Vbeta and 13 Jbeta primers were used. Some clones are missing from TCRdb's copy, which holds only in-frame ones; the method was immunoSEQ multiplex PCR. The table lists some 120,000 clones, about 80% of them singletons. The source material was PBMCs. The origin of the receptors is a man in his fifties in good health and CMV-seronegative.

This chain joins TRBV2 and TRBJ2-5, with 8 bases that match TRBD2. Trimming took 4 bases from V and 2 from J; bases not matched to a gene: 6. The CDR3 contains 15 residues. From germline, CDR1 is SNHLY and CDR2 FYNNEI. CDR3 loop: CASSALAGLQETQYF. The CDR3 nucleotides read TGTGCCAGCAGTGCGTTAGCGGGATTACAAGAGACCCAGTACTTC. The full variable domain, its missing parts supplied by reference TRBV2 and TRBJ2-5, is EPEVTQTPSHQVTQMGQEVILRCVPISNHLYFYWYRQILGQKVEFLVSFYNNEISEKSEIFDDQFSVERPDGSNFTLKIRSTKLEDSAMYFCASSALAGLQETQYFGPGTRLLVL.

CDR3 coding DNA: TGTGCCACCAGTTTAGGCGGGGGTGGAAACACCATATATTTT. Translating it yields CATSLGGGGNTIYF. The chain combines TRBV15 with TRBJ1-3; possible D gene TRBD1, 5 bases. Trimming shortened V by 6 bases and J by 3 bases, and 12 bases separated the two germline ends. Germline V lookup: CDR1 LNHNV, CDR2 YYDKDF (reference sequence). CDR3 length equals 14 residues. Full variable domain (remainder filled in from reference TRBV15 and TRBJ1-3): DAMVIQNPRYQVTQFGKPVTLSCSQTLNHNVMYWYQQKSSQAPKLLFHYYDKDFNNEADTPDNFQSRRPNTSFCFLDIRSPGLGDTAMYLCATSLGGGGNTIYFGEGSWLTVV.

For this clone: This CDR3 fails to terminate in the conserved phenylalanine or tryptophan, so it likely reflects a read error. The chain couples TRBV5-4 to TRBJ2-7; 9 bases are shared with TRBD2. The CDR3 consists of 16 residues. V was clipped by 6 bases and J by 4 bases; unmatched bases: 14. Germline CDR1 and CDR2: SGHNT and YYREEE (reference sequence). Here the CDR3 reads CASKLGGAGGPYEQYL. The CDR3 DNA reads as TGTGCCAGCAAGCTTGGAGGGGCGGGAGGGCCTTACGAGCAGTACCTC.

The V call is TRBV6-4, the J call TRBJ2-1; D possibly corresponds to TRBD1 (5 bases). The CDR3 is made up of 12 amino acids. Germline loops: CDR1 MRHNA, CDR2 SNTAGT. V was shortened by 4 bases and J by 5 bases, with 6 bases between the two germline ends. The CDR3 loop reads CASSGGNNEQFF. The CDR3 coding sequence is TGTGCCAGCAGTGGGGGCAACAATGAGCAGTTCTTC.

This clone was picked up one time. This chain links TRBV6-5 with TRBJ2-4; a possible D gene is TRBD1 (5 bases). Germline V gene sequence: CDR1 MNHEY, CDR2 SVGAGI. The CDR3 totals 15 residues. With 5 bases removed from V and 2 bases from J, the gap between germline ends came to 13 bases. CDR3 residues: CASSPTVGTKNIQYF. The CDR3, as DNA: TGTGCCAGCAGTCCGACAGTCGGTACCAAAAACATTCAGTACTTC.

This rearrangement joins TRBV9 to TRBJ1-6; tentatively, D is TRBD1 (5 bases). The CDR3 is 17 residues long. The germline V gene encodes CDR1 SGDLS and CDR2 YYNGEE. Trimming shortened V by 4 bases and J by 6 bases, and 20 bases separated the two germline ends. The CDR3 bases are TGTGCCAGCAGCCCTAACCCCTCTGGGAGGGGTAATTCACCCCTCCACTTT. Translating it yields CASSPNPSGRGNSPLHF.

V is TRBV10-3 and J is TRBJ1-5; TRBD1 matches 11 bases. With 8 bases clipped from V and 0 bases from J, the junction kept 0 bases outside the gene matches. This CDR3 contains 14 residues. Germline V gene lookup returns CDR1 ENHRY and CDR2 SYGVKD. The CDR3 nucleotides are TGTGCCATCGGGACAGGGGGTAGCAATCAGCCCCAGCATTTT. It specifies CAIGTGGSNQPQHF.

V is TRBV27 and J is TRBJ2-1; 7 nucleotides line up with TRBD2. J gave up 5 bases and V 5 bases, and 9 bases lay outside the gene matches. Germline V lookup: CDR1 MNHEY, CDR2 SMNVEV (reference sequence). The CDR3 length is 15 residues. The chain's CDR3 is CASSRGSGNDNEQFF. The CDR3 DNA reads TGTGCCAGCAGTCGCGGGAGTGGGAATGACAATGAGCAGTTCTTC.

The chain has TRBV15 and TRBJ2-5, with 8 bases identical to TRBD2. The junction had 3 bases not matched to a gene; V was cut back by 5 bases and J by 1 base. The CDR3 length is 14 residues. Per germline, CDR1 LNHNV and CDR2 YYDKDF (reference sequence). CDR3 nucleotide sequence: TGTGCCACCAGCCCGACTAGCGCCCAAGAGACCCAGTACTTC. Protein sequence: CATSPTSAQETQYF.

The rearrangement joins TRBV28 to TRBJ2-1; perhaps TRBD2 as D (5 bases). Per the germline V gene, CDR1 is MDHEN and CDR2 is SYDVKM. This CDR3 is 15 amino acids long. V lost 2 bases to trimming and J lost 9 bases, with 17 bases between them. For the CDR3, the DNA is TGTGCCAGCAGTTTACCCCAGCGGAAGTTCCCTGAGCAGTTCTTC. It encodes CASSLPQRKFPEQFF.

CDR3 sequence (DNA): TGTGCCAGCAGCTTAGGAGGGATAAGTTTTTGGTCTGGGGCCAACGTCCTGACTTTC. This sequence encodes CASSLGGISFWSGANVLTF. This sequence joins TRBV7-2 and TRBJ2-6, with D maybe TRBD2 (5 bases). V lost 1 base, J lost 1 base, and 17 bases lay in between. CDR3 size: 19 residues. From germline, CDR1 is SGHTA and CDR2 FQGNSA.

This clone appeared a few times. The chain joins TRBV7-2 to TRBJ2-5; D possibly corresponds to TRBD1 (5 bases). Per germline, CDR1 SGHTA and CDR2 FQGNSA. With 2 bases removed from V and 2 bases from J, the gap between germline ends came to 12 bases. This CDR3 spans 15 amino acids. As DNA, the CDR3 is TGTGCCAGCAGCTTATTTTCGACAGATCAAGAGACCCAGTACTTC. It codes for CASSLFSTDQETQYF.

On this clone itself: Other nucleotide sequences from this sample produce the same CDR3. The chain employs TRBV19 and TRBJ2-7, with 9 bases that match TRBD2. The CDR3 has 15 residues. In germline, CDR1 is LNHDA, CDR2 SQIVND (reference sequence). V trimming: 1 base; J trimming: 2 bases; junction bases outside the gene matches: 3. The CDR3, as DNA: TGTGCCAGTAGTATAGGAGCGGGAGGTCCCTACGAGCAGTACTTC. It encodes CASSIGAGGPYEQYF.

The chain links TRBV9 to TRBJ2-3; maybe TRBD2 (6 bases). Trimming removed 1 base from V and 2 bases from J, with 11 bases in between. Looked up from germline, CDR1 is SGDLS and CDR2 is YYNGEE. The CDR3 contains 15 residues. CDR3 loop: CASSVYPGATDTQYF. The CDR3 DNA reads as TGTGCCAGCAGCGTATACCCGGGAGCCACAGATACGCAGTATTTT. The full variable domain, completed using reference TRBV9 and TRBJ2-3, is DSGVTQTPKHLITATGQRVTLRCSPRSGDLSVYWYQQSLDQGLQFLIQYYNGEERAKGNILERFSAQQFPDLHSELNLSSLELGDSALYFCASSVYPGATDTQYFGPGTRLTVL.

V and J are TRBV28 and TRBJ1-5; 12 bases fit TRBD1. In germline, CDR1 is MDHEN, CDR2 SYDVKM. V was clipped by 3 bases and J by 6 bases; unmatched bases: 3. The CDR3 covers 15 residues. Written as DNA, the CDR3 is TGTGCCAGCAGTTTTGGGACAGGGGGCAGTCAGCCCCAGCATTTT. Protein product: CASSFGTGGSQPQHF.

The CDR3 nucleotides read TGTGCCAGCAGGGACACAGGGGTTAAAGAGACCCAGTACTTC. Translation: CASRDTGVKETQYF. The chain is built from TRBV2 and TRBJ2-5, with TRBD1 matching 7 bases. Germline CDR1 and CDR2: SNHLY and FYNNEI. Losses at the gene ends were 6 bases for V and 3 bases for J; bases not matched to a gene: 7. The CDR3 is made up of 14 amino acids. Drawing the rest from reference TRBV2 and TRBJ2-5, the complete variable domain is EPEVTQTPSHQVTQMGQEVILRCVPISNHLYFYWYRQILGQKVEFLVSFYNNEISEKSEIFDDQFSVERPDGSNFTLKIRSTKLEDSAMYFCASRDTGVKETQYFGPGTRLLVL.

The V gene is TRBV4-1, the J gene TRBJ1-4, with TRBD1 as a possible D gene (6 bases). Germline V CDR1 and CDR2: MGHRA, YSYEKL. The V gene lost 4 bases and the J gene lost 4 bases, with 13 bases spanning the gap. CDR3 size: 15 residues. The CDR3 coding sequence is TGCGCCAGCAGCCGAGACAGGCTTATTAATGAAAAACTGTTTTTT. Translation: CASSRDRLINEKLFF.

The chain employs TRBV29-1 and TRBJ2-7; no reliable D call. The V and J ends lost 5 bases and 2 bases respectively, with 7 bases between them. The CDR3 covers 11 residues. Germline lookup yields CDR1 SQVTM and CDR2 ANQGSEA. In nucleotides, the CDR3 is TGCAGCGTTCTAGACCCCTACGAGCAGTACTTC. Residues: CSVLDPYEQYF.

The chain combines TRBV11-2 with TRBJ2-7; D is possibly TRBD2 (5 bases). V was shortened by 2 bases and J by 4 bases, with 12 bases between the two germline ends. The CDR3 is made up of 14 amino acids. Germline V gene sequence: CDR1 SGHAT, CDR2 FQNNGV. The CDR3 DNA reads TGTGCCAGCAGCTTATCTGCGCCGGGGTACGAGCAGTACTTC. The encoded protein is CASSLSAPGYEQYF.

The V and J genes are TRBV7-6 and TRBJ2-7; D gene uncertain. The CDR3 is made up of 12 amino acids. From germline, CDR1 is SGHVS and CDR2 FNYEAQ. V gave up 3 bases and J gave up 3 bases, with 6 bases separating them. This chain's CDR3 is CASSLENYEQYF. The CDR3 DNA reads TGTGCCAGCAGCTTGGAGAACTACGAGCAGTACTTC.

CDR3 sequence reads: CASSLGQVSNEKLFF. DNA for the CDR3: TGCGCCAGCAGCTTGGGACAGGTCTCTAATGAAAAACTGTTTTTT. This chain joins TRBV5-1 and TRBJ1-4; tentative D call: TRBD1 (6 bases). The germline V gene has CDR1 SGHRS and CDR2 YFSETQ. The CDR3 length is 15 residues. Trimming left V 0 bases short and J 3 bases short, with 9 bases between.

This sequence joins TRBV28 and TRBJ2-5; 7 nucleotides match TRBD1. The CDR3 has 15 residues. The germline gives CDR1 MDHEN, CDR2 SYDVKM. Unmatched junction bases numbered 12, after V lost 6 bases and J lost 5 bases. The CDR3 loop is CASRPDRDLWETQYF. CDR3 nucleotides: TGTGCCAGCAGGCCCGACAGGGACCTCTGGGAGACCCAGTACTTC.

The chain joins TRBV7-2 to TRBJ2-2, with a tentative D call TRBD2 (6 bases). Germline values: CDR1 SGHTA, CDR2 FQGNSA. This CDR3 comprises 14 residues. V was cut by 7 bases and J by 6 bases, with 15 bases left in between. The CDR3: CASINPPSAGELFF. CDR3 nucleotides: TGTGCCAGCATCAACCCCCCTAGCGCCGGGGAGCTGTTTTTT.

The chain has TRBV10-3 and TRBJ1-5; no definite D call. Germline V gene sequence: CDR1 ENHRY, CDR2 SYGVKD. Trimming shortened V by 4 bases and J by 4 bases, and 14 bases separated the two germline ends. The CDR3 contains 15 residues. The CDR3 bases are TGTGCCATCAGTGGGGGAGGGAGCGAGAATCAGCCCCAGCATTTT. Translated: CAISGGGSENQPQHF.

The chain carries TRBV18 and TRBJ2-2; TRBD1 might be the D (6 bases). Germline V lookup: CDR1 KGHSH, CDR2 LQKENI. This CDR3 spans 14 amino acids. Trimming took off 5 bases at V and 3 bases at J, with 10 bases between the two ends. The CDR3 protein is CASSTDSYTGELFF. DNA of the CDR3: TGTGCCAGCTCAACGGACAGCTACACCGGGGAGCTGTTTTTT.

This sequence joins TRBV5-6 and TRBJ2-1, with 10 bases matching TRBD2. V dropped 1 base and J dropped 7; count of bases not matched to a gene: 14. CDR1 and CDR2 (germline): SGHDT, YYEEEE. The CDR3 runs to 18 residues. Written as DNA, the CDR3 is TGTGCCAGCAGCTTGTCGGGCCTCACTAGCGGGACACGGAATGAGCAGTTCTTC. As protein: CASSLSGLTSGTRNEQFF.

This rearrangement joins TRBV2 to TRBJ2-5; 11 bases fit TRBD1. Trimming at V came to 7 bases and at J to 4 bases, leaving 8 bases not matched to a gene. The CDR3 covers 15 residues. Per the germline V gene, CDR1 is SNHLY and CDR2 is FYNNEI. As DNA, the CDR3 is TGTGCCAGCAACACTCCCGGGACAGGGGGAGAGACCCAGTACTTC. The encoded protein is CASNTPGTGGETQYF.

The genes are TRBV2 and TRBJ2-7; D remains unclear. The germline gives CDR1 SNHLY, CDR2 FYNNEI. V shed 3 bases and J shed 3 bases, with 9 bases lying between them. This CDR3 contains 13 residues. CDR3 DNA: TGTGCCAGCAGTGATGAACACCTCTACGAGCAGTACTTC. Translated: CASSDEHLYEQYF.

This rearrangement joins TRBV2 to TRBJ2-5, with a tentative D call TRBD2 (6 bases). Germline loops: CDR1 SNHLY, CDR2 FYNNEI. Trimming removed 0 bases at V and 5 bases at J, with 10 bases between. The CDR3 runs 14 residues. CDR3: CASSEAGGSETQYF. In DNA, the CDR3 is TGTGCCAGCAGTGAAGCTGGGGGGAGTGAGACCCAGTACTTC.

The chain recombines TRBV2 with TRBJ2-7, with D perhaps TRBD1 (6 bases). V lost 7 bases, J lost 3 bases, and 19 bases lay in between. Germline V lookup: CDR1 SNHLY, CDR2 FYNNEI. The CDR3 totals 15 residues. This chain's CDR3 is CASIDPSGTFYEQYF. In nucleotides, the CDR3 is TGTGCCAGCATCGATCCGTCGGGGACATTCTACGAGCAGTACTTC. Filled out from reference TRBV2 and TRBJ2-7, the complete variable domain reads EPEVTQTPSHQVTQMGQEVILRCVPISNHLYFYWYRQILGQKVEFLVSFYNNEISEKSEIFDDQFSVERPDGSNFTLKIRSTKLEDSAMYFCASIDPSGTFYEQYFGPGTRLTVT.